This T cell receptor (beta chain) was obtained from a study of cytomegalovirus exposure and HLA in healthy donors. The PCR made use of 60 Vbeta and 13 Jbeta primers. Clones were read by immunoSEQ multiplex PCR, and TCRdb kept only the in-frame ones, dropping some. The profile shows fewer than 100,000 clones, roughly 80% of them singletons. Points from the study as a whole: Altogether, 150 or so TCR beta chains were recorded as cytomegalovirus-associated. An Asian-associated ancestry cluster reportedly showed fewer N-insertions than the roughly 700-donor mean in a later analysis. High sensitivity and specificity were reportedly achieved when the classifier diagnosed cytomegalovirus status. CMV antigen specificity was confirmed in vitro for three CMV-associated chains.

Comment on this clone: Its specificity is unknown.

V was clipped by 6 bases and J by 0 bases; unmatched bases: 4. From germline, CDR1 is ENHRY and CDR2 SYGVKD. This CDR3 has 15 residues. The chain is built from TRBV10-3 and TRBJ2-2; 7 nucleotides line up with TRBD1. The sequence derives from a man aged 55 to 69 in good health and CMV-seropositive. Sequences were obtained from PBMCs. The DNA for the CDR3 is TGTGCCATCAGCAAGGGACAGACGAACACCGGGGAGCTGTTTTTT. The encoded protein is CAISKGQTNTGELFF.